This T cell receptor (beta chain) derives from a study of blood T cell repertoires in COVID-19. Study information: Donors in the United States, Italy and Spain gave samples during acute or convalescent COVID-19.

Assay used: immunoSEQ multiplex PCR; TCRdb lists only in-frame clones, some missing. This sample has 130,000 or so clones, with roughly 89% found just once. The receptor comes from a man aged 45-65 years with active or convalescent COVID-19. Sequenced sample: peripheral blood.

Here the CDR3 DNA reads TGTGCCTACGAACCCCGGGACAGGGAAGAGACCCAGTACTTC. This sequence encodes CAYEPRDREETQYF. This chain connects TRBV30 to TRBJ2-5, with TRBD1 matching over 9 bases. The CDR3 runs 14 residues. Germline CDR1 and CDR2: GTSNPN and SVGIG (reference sequence). Trimming cost V 7 bases and J 3 bases; bases outside gene matches: 9.